The subject of this entry is one TCR beta chain. The antigen remains unidentified. The repertoire was sequenced with immunoSEQ multiplex PCR; TCRdb's copy has only in-frame clones and lacks some. The data hold 50,000 or so clones, with 89% observed a single time. V was pared by 4 bases and J by 0 bases, with 14 bases between. CDR1 is SGHAT, CDR2 FQDESV, per germline (reference sequence). The CDR3 is made up of 16 amino acids. The data were obtained in a study of CD4+ T cells in melanoma. Study-wide findings and caveats: CD8+ T cell, macrophage and B cell function reportedly correlated with neoantigen-specific CD4+ T cells. In melanoma, neoantigen-specific CD4+ T cells reportedly differed in differentiation state.

The chain employs TRBV11-1 and TRBJ2-3; D tentatively reads TRBD1 or TRBD2 (5 bases each). The sequence was obtained from a human donor with melanoma. Sequencing was done on a sample of peripheral blood. CDR3 sequence: CASSSRDGRSTDTQYF. DNA of the CDR3: TGTGCCAGCAGCTCCAGGGACGGCAGAAGCACAGATACGCAGTATTTT.